A single sample gave rise to the 2 T cell receptor beta chains below, sequenced in a study of tumor-infiltrating lymphocytes in primary liver carcinoma. Germline DNA was extracted too, while blood RNA derived from unsorted whole blood. cDNA specific to TCR beta was made from about 550 ng of total RNA, with a constant-region primer employed for priming. Three rounds of nested multiplex PCR with slightly modified ARM-PCR produced TCR beta libraries. TRBV1-TRBV30 forward primers paired with a C-beta reverse primer were used in the first two PCR rounds, which ran roughly 9 cycles each. TCRdb analysed the multiplex PCR reads with MiXCR anew, one entry per CDR3 protein. This table holds about 200,000 distinct CDR3 sequences, roughly two thirds found once. The sample consisted of peripheral blood. These receptors all come from a woman aged 60 to 75 with primary liver carcinoma and hepatitis B virus infection.

On this clonotype itself: Germline is not matched at one junction end, which may reflect a read error. The rearrangement uses TRBV11-2 and TRBJ2-1; maybe TRBD2 (5 bases). CDR3 length: 15 amino acids. Germline CDR1 reads SGHAT; CDR2 reads FQNNGV. The CDR3 loop reads CASSLVSGNGGEQLF. As DNA, the CDR3 is TGTGCCAGCAGCTTAGTTTCCGGGAATGGTGGTGAGCAGCTCTTC.

The chain couples TRBV5-1 to TRBJ2-6; D gene uncertain. CDR3 length: 15 amino acids. CDR1 is SGHRS, CDR2 YFSETQ, per germline. Trimming removed 1 base from V and 0 bases from J, with 5 bases in between. This CDR3 is CASSLTSSGANVLTF. CDR3 nucleotides: TGCGCCAGCAGCTTGACCAGCTCTGGGGCCAACGTCCTGACTTTC.